The T cell receptor (beta chain) described here comes from a study of Ad26.COV2.S vaccination and SARS-CoV-2 variants. As for the study in general: Ad26.COV2.S arm of COV1001 included the donor.

The CDR3 totals 17 residues. Germline V CDR1 and CDR2: SGHVS, FNYEAQ. J lost 8 bases, V lost 2 bases, and 7 bases had no gene match. The treatment here: about 20 received Ad26.COV2.S at low or high dose, single or two shots; 5 received placebo; per-sample allocation not given. Samples were taken on day 63 after the first vaccine or placebo injection. An adult aged 18-55 years in Boston served as the donor. Expressing Wuhan-strain SARS-CoV-2 spike, an Ad26 vector served as the vaccine. Profiling relied on immunoSEQ multiplex PCR, and the TCRdb table lists in-frame clones only, not all of them. Here the sample spans 440,000 or so clones, 92% being singletons. General observations from the study: Placebo and vaccine recipients had non-spike TCR breadth that was similar.

About this clone itself: Its antigen is currently unknown.

This TCR was recovered from a person aged 18 to 65 who received the Ad26.COV2.S COVID-19 vaccine or a placebo. The chain has TRBV7-6 and TRBJ2-1; 15 bases fit TRBD2. The input for sequencing was peripheral blood, taken in a trial of Ad26.COV2.S vaccine versus placebo. The CDR3 DNA follows: TGTGCCAGCAGCTTAAAAAGGACTAGCGGGGGGGCCGATGAGCAGTTCTTC. Encoded protein: CASSLKRTSGGADEQFF.